The clone carrying this T cell receptor beta chain was seen more than once but under ten times. Its target is unknown. This CDR3 is 17 amino acids long. In germline, CDR1 is WNHNN, CDR2 SYGVQD (reference sequence). The V gene lost 0 bases and the J gene lost 4 bases, with 15 bases spanning the gap. The data belong to a study of T cell clones after liver transplantation. Findings of the study overall: In 5 of 8 subjects, circulating graft-donor-reactive CD4 TCRbeta sequences fell significantly after transplant.

The protocol was immunoSEQ multiplex PCR, while the TCRdb copy is restricted to in-frame clones and leaves out a portion. The sample yields 50,000 to 70,000 clones, about 73% seen once. This sequence was found in a human patient who received a liver transplant. Some of the T cells might come from the graft donor. The genes are TRBV10-1 and TRBJ2-2, with a weak D call TRBD2 (5 bases). Sequenced material: CD4+ T cells from blood, taken at the roughly 16-month timepoint. The CDR3 sequence is CASSESRAEVRTGELFF. CDR3 in DNA: TGCGCCAGCAGTGAGTCGAGGGCAGAGGTTCGCACCGGGGAGCTGTTTTTT.